The clone carrying this T cell receptor (beta chain) has just a few counts. The authors isolated at least 7 million PBMCs per sample. The data stem from a study of blood T cells in healthy people across ages. Together with a sample-barcoded 5' primer, a J-beta primer mix was included in a second PCR lasting about 7 to 11 cycles. TCRdb re-derived calls from the 5' RACE reads in MiXCR, one entry per CDR3 protein. The data show approximately 780,000 distinct CDR3 sequences, roughly 24% seen once. The CDR3 covers 14 residues. V lost 5 bases, J lost 5 bases, and 18 bases lay in between. CDR1 and CDR2 (germline): DFQATT, SNEGSKA (reference sequence). This same sample was also part of a study on T cells of mothers and their children. From that paper: Regardless of relatedness, pairs show thymic selection shaping TCR recombination output in a similar manner. There was no detection of any persistent microchimeric T cell clones.

The sequencing input was blood. The chain carries TRBV20-1 and TRBJ1-1; D is perhaps TRBD1 (6 bases). This receptor was obtained from a boy younger than 18 in good health. CDR3 coding DNA: TGCAGTGCTGAGGAGGCGGGGGCAAGGACTGAAGCTTTCTTT. Translating it yields CSAEEAGARTEAFF.